Presented here are 17 T cell receptor beta chains from one specimen sequenced in a study of breast tumors, draining lymph nodes, adjacent tissues. In TCRdb, the multiplex PCR reads were re-called with MiXCR into one record per CDR3 protein. Of under 350,000 distinct CDR3 sequences in the sample, 30% to 35% were seen once. The lymph nodes were axillary draining lymph nodes from breast cancer patients. Sequences were obtained from axillary lymph node tissue. These TCRs come from a female donor with breast cancer. Some clones in this sample may be carry-over from other donors' samples.

The V and J genes are TRBV11-3 and TRBJ1-4, with TRBD1 matching over 10 bases. From germline, CDR1 is SGHNT and CDR2 YENEEA. The CDR3 is 14 amino acids. V trimming: 5 bases; J trimming: 9 bases; junction bases outside the gene matches: 6. CDR3 sequence: CASSPRTGGKKLFF. CDR3 DNA: TGTGCCAGCAGCCCCAGGACAGGGGGAAAAAAACTGTTTTTT.

This clonotype was counted at least ten times. This chain connects TRBV7-2 to TRBJ1-6; D uncertain. This CDR3 is 14 amino acids long. Germline lookup yields CDR1 SGHTA and CDR2 FQGNSA. The ends were cut back, 1 base at V and 5 bases at J, with 6 bases in the middle. CDR3 protein: CASSLGQNNSPLHF. CDR3 in DNA: TGTGCCAGCAGCTTAGGCCAGAATAATTCACCCCTCCACTTT.

This clonotype has more than one count but fewer than ten. The chain links TRBV18 to TRBJ2-7, with 11 nucleotides matching TRBD2. Germline CDR1 is KGHSH and CDR2 is LQKENI. Unmatched junction bases numbered 6, after V lost 3 bases and J lost 2 bases. CDR3 length: 16 amino acids. The CDR3 sequence is CASSPTSTSGAYEQYF. DNA of the CDR3: TGTGCCAGCTCACCGACGTCGACTAGCGGGGCCTACGAGCAGTACTTC.

This clonotype has at least ten counts. V and J are TRBV6-5 and TRBJ2-5; D not resolved. This CDR3 spans 15 amino acids. Germline loops: CDR1 MNHEY, CDR2 SVGAGI. The V end lost 6 bases, the J end lost 5 bases, and 19 bases lay between the germline ends. The CDR3 DNA reads TGTGCCAGCAGCCGCAATCGGCTCTCCTTGGAGACCCAGTACTTC. This codes for CASSRNRLSLETQYF.

J is TRBJ1-1 and V is TRBV20-1; the D gene is possibly TRBD1 (5 bases). V was shortened by 5 bases and J by 6 bases, with 22 bases between the two germline ends. The CDR3 runs to 15 residues. Looked up from germline, CDR1 is DFQATT and CDR2 is SNEGSKA (reference sequence). CDR3 loop: CSAGGRDGAVSEAFF. CDR3 sequence (DNA): TGCAGTGCTGGGGGGAGGGATGGGGCGGTTTCTGAAGCTTTCTTT.

V is TRBV30 and J is TRBJ2-2, with D tentatively TRBD2 (6 bases). This CDR3 comprises 13 residues. Trimming cost V 4 bases and J 8 bases, with 14 bases left between them. Per germline, CDR1 GTSNPN and CDR2 SVGIG (reference sequence). The CDR3 DNA sequence: TGTGCCTGGATGGCGGGGCCGGGGGGGGAGCTGTTTTTT. It encodes CAWMAGPGGELFF.

The rearrangement uses TRBV6-1 and TRBJ2-7, with D unresolved. Trimming left V 5 bases short and J 3 bases short, with 20 bases between. Germline V gene sequence: CDR1 MNHNS, CDR2 SASEGT. The CDR3 totals 16 residues. The CDR3 here is CASSQQPTIKGYEQYF. CDR3 bases: TGTGCCAGCAGTCAACAACCAACAATTAAGGGCTACGAGCAGTACTTC.

This clonotype was recorded only once. A much larger clonotype is one base distant, so this may be a read error. The V and J genes are TRBV7-2 and TRBJ2-7, with TRBD2 as a possible D gene (6 bases). Germline CDR1 reads SGHTA; CDR2 reads FQGNSA. Between the trimmed V and J ends, which lost 6 bases and 3 bases, there was a span of 15 bases. The CDR3 length is 14 residues. CDR3 sequence reads: CTSRYDWRGYEQYF. The CDR3 DNA sequence: TGTACCAGCAGGTACGACTGGCGGGGCTACGAGCAGTACTTC.

On this clonotype itself: One end of the junction does not line up with germline, which may come from a read error. This chain links TRBV11-2 with TRBJ2-3; D tentatively reads TRBD1 or TRBD2 (8 bases each). Germline V gene data show CDR1 as SGHAT and CDR2 as FQNNGV. CDR3 length equals 16 residues. CDR3 loop: CASSFGQGLDVNTRYF. The CDR3 DNA follows: TGTGCCAGCAGCTTCGGACAGGGACTAGACGTAAATACGCGGTATTTT.

The gene calls are TRBV12-3 or TRBV12-4 and TRBJ1-1, with TRBD1 matching over 8 bases. After removal of 5 bases from V and 1 base from J, the junction contained 6 bases not matched to a gene. The CDR3 contains 15 residues. This CDR3 is CASSAAGTGNTEAFF. The CDR3 coding sequence is TGTGCCAGCAGTGCCGCCGGGACAGGGAACACTGAAGCTTTCTTT.

As concerns this clonotype: A much larger clone lies a single base off, so this may be a read error. The J gene is TRBJ2-7, the V gene TRBV5-5; TRBD2 matches 9 bases. The CDR3 is made up of 15 amino acids. CDR1 and CDR2 (germline): SGHKS, YYEKEE (reference sequence). The CDR3: CVSSLRGGSSYEQYF. The CDR3 DNA is TGTGTCAGCAGCTTGCGGGGGGGCAGCTCCTACGAGCAGTACTTC.

A note on this clonotype: A clone one base away is much larger, so this may be a read error. The chain joins TRBV12-5 to TRBJ2-2, with D perhaps matching TRBD2 (5 bases). The germline V gene encodes CDR1 LGHNT and CDR2 FRNRAP. The CDR3 has 15 residues. CDR3 sequence: CASGLVVANTEELFF. CDR3 bases: TGTGCTAGTGGTTTGGTGGTAGCGAACACCGAGGAGCTGTTTTTT.

The chain employs TRBV4-1 and TRBJ2-1; either TRBD1 or TRBD2 may supply D (5 bases each). Trimming left V 0 bases short and J 7 bases short, with 16 bases between. The CDR3 sequence is 16 residues long. Germline V CDR1 and CDR2: MGHRA, YSYEKL. CDR3 protein: CASSQEPTLGVNEQFF. The CDR3 DNA reads TGCGCCAGCAGCCAAGAACCCACCTTGGGGGTAAATGAGCAGTTCTTC.

This clonotype was detected ten times or more. The CDR3 region is CASSFSGQDTQYF. CDR3 bases: TGTGCCAGCAGCTTCTCGGGCCAAGATACGCAGTATTTT. The chain recombines TRBV7-6 with TRBJ2-3; D remains unclear. The germline V gene has CDR1 SGHVS and CDR2 FNYEAQ. The V gene lost 3 bases and the J gene lost 5 bases, with 9 bases spanning the gap. CDR3 length equals 13 residues.

There are many counts of this clonotype. The J gene is TRBJ2-2, the V gene TRBV9; TRBD2 agrees at 13 bases. V dropped 0 bases and J dropped 6; count of bases not matched to a gene: 5. The CDR3 has 17 amino acids. Germline CDR1 reads SGDLS; CDR2 reads YYNGEE. The CDR3 protein is CASSVALAGGPAGELFF. The CDR3 DNA reads as TGTGCCAGCAGCGTAGCACTAGCGGGAGGGCCGGCCGGGGAGCTGTTTTTT.

The table lists this clonotype with a few counts. The J gene is TRBJ2-5, the V gene TRBV11-2, with D perhaps being TRBD1 or TRBD2 (6 bases each). The CDR3 length is 15 residues. Trimming removed 4 bases at V and 5 bases at J, with 17 bases between. Germline V lookup: CDR1 SGHAT, CDR2 FQNNGV. CDR3 nucleotides: TGTGCCAGCAGCTCCGGGTCCCTAGGGGGGGAGACCCAGTACTTC. Translating gives CASSSGSLGGETQYF.

Comments on this clonotype: This may come from a read error, since a much larger clone is one base off. CDR3 DNA: TGTGCCAGCAGCTTAGGTTTTGGGGGCATGTCCCCTCGGGCCGGGGAGCTGTTTTTT. It encodes CASSLGFGGMSPRAGELFF. The chain recombines TRBV11-2 with TRBJ2-2; D is possibly TRBD1 (6 bases). Germline V gives CDR1 SGHAT, CDR2 FQNNGV. The V end was cut by 1 base, the J end by 6 bases, with 24 bases between. This CDR3 has 19 residues.